The 18 T cell receptor beta chains reported below all come from one sample, sequenced in a study of blood T cell repertoires in COVID-19. Clones were sequenced by immunoSEQ multiplex PCR, and TCRdb holds only the in-frame ones, with some missing. The table lists over 60,000 clones, approximately 86% of them singletons, with about 12% in the top ten. Sequencing was performed on peripheral blood. The source of these receptors is a woman aged 60 to 75 with acute or convalescent COVID-19.

The chain couples TRBV29-1 to TRBJ2-5; TRBD2 matches 7 bases. The V and J ends lost 7 bases and 4 bases, in that order; junction bases with no gene match: 9. Germline V gene lookup returns CDR1 SQVTM and CDR2 ANQGSEA. This CDR3 is built from 13 residues. The CDR3 loop is CSGGLNLGETQYF. The CDR3 DNA is TGCAGCGGGGGACTAAACCTAGGAGAGACCCAGTACTTC.

The chain has TRBV6-5 and TRBJ2-2, with D perhaps TRBD1 (5 bases). V was cut by 9 bases and J by 0 bases, with 11 bases left in between. The length of the CDR3 is 14 residues. The germline gives CDR1 MNHEY, CDR2 SVGAGI. CDR3 sequence (DNA): TGTGCCAGTAGAAGGGGTCCGAACACCGGGGAGCTGTTTTTT. Residues: CASRRGPNTGELFF.

V gene TRBV28 combines with J gene TRBJ1-2; 9 nucleotides line up with TRBD1. The germline V gene has CDR1 MDHEN and CDR2 SYDVKM. The CDR3 sequence is 17 residues long. V gave up 8 bases and J gave up 7 bases; unmatched junction bases: 20. CDR3 in amino acids: CASAPGTGQLSLPGYTF. For the CDR3, the DNA is TGTGCCAGCGCCCCCGGGACAGGGCAACTCTCTCTCCCTGGCTACACCTTC.

The V call is TRBV19, the J call TRBJ2-1, with a possible D match to TRBD1 (5 bases). Germline CDR1 reads LNHDA; CDR2 reads SQIVND (reference sequence). The V gene lost 9 bases and the J gene lost 5 bases, with 8 bases spanning the gap. This CDR3 spans 11 amino acids. The CDR3 DNA is TGTGCCAGCCAGGGAAACAATGAGCAGTTCTTC. Translation gives CASQGNNEQFF. The whole variable domain, filled in from reference TRBV19 and TRBJ2-1, reads DGGITQSPKYLFRKEGQNVTLSCEQNLNHDAMYWYRQDPGQGLRLIYYSQIVNDFQKGDIAEGYSVSREKKESFPLTVTSAQKNPTAFYLCASQGNNEQFFGPGTRLTVL.

Only a few counts were recorded for this clone. The chain carries TRBV7-8 and TRBJ1-1; no reliable D call. Trimming pared 2 bases from V and 5 bases from J, leaving 9 bases between. Per germline, CDR1 SGHVS and CDR2 FQNEAQ. CDR3 size: 13 residues. CDR3: CASSLPPVTEAFF. CDR3 DNA: TGTGCCAGCAGCTTACCCCCAGTTACTGAAGCTTTCTTT.

The gene calls are TRBV5-1 and TRBJ2-1; 10 positions agree with TRBD2. Looked up from germline, CDR1 is SGHRS and CDR2 is YFSETQ. With V trimmed by 4 bases and J by 9 bases, 13 bases remained unmatched. The CDR3 is 16 amino acids. The CDR3 region is CASSLGTSVIVGEQFF. The CDR3 bases are TGCGCCAGCAGCCTTGGGACTAGCGTTATCGTGGGTGAGCAGTTCTTC. Full variable domain (remainder filled in from reference TRBV5-1 and TRBJ2-1): KAGVTQTPRYLIKTRGQQVTLSCSPISGHRSVSWYQQTPGQGLQFLFEYFSETQRNKGNFPGRFSGRQFSNSRSEMNVSTLELGDSALYLCASSLGTSVIVGEQFFGPGTRLTVL.

This chain uses TRBV7-2 with TRBJ1-6; D is uncertain. This CDR3 is built from 16 residues. Germline-derived CDR1 and CDR2 are SGHTA and FQGNSA. Trimming stripped 1 base from V and 10 bases from J, with 17 bases between. For the CDR3, the DNA is TGTGCCAGCAGCTTAGTACCCTGGCCAGAGGGCTCACCCCTCCACTTT. Amino acid sequence: CASSLVPWPEGSPLHF.

The CDR3, as DNA: TGTGCCAGCAGCTTGGAACAGGGTCCGGACACTGAAGCTTTCTTT. Protein sequence: CASSLEQGPDTEAFF. V usage is TRBV5-5 and J usage is TRBJ1-1; weak D call: TRBD1 (6 bases). Germline assignment: CDR1 SGHKS and CDR2 YYEKEE (reference sequence). Trimming stripped 0 bases from V and 3 bases from J, with 12 bases between. The CDR3 has 15 amino acids. The full variable domain, its missing parts supplied by reference TRBV5-5 and TRBJ1-1, is DAGVTQSPTHLIKTRGQQVTLRCSPISGHKSVSWYQQVLGQGPQFIFQYYEKEERGRGNFPDRFSARQFPNYSSELNVNALLLGDSALYLCASSLEQGPDTEAFFGQGTRLTVV.

The DNA of the CDR3 is TGTGCCAGCAGCTTGGGGACAGGGACGGCTGAAGCTTTCTTT. This codes for CASSLGTGTAEAFF. The V and J genes are TRBV5-5 and TRBJ1-1, with TRBD1 identical over 8 bases. The CDR3 consists of 14 residues. V was clipped by 0 bases and J by 6 bases; unmatched bases: 4. Germline V lookup: CDR1 SGHKS, CDR2 YYEKEE (reference sequence).

In DNA, the CDR3 is TGTGCCAGCAGCCCCGGCACCGGGACAGGGGCTGGAAACACCATATATTTT. Its translation is CASSPGTGTGAGNTIYF. The V call is TRBV11-2, the J call TRBJ1-3, with 10 nucleotides matching TRBD1. Trimming took 5 bases from V and 2 from J; bases not matched to a gene: 9. This CDR3 spans 17 amino acids. The germline V gene has CDR1 SGHAT and CDR2 FQNNGV.

The V and J genes are TRBV19 and TRBJ2-5; 11 nucleotides match TRBD1. Germline assignment: CDR1 LNHDA and CDR2 SQIVND (reference sequence). The CDR3 has 14 amino acids. With V trimmed by 5 bases and J by 5 bases, 4 bases remained unmatched. CDR3 coding DNA: TGTGCCAGTAGTTGGACAGGGGGCGGGGAGACCCAGTACTTC. This sequence encodes CASSWTGGGETQYF.

This clone was picked up one time. The CDR3: CASSIRGKNIQYF. The DNA of the CDR3 is TGTGCCAGTAGTATTAGGGGCAAAAACATTCAGTACTTC. The chain carries TRBV19 and TRBJ2-4, with TRBD1 as a possible D gene (5 bases). CDR1 and CDR2 from the germline V gene are LNHDA and SQIVND (reference sequence). The CDR3 contains 13 residues. V lost 3 bases to trimming and J lost 3 bases, with 6 bases between them.

The chain carries TRBV5-1 and TRBJ2-1, with 8 bases that match TRBD2. From germline, CDR1 is SGHRS and CDR2 YFSETQ. V lost 0 bases, J lost 6 bases, and 8 bases stayed unmatched. The CDR3 sequence is 16 residues long. The CDR3 sequence is CASSLGAGGAGNEQFF. The CDR3 nucleotides are TGCGCCAGCAGCTTGGGAGCCGGGGGGGCCGGCAATGAGCAGTTCTTC.

The gene calls are TRBV7-9 and TRBJ2-7; 9 bases match TRBD2. Trimming took 4 bases from V and 5 from J; bases not matched to a gene: 6. The length of the CDR3 is 14 residues. Germline CDR1 SEHNR, CDR2 FQNEAQ (reference sequence). DNA of the CDR3: TGTGCCAGCAGCTCGGGACTAGCACCCAACGAGCAGTACTTC. Encoded protein: CASSSGLAPNEQYF.

The chain couples TRBV3-1 (or the pseudogene TRBV3-2) to TRBJ2-2; D may be TRBD2 (6 bases). The germline V gene encodes CDR1 LGHDT and CDR2 YNNKEL (reference sequence). V was clipped by 4 bases and J by 1 base, with 13 bases between them. The CDR3 is made up of 16 amino acids. Here the CDR3 DNA reads TGTGCCAGCAGCCTTCCGGGACTGAAGAACACCGGGGAGCTGTTTTTT. Its translation is CASSLPGLKNTGELFF.

The chain couples TRBV3-1 (or the pseudogene TRBV3-2) to TRBJ2-1, with 7 bases matching TRBD2. CDR1 is LGHDT, CDR2 YNNKEL, per germline (reference sequence). Losses at the gene ends were 0 bases for V and 9 bases for J; bases not matched to a gene: 11. This CDR3 is built from 16 residues. CDR3 DNA: TGTGCCAGCAGCCAAGATGTGGGCGGGGGTTTCGGTGAGCAGTTCTTC. The encoded protein is CASSQDVGGGFGEQFF.

V usage is TRBV13 and J usage is TRBJ2-7, with TRBD2 identical over 7 bases. The junction had 7 bases not matched to a gene; V was cut back by 5 bases and J by 0 bases. Germline V gene lookup returns CDR1 PRHDT and CDR2 FYEKMQ (reference sequence). This CDR3 contains 15 residues. Here the CDR3 DNA reads TGTGCCAGCAGCCCTGCGAGCGGGGACTCCTACGAGCAGTACTTC. Its protein is CASSPASGDSYEQYF. The complete variable domain, with remaining parts taken from reference TRBV13 and TRBJ2-7, reads AAGVIQSPRHLIKEKRETATLKCYPIPRHDTVYWYQQGPGQDPQFLISFYEKMQSDKGSIPDRFSAQQFSDYHSELNMSSLELGDSALYFCASSPASGDSYEQYFGPGTRLTVT.

This chain joins TRBV19 and TRBJ1-2, with 7 bases aligning to TRBD1. CDR3 length equals 13 residues. Losses at the gene ends were 3 bases for V and 4 bases for J; bases not matched to a gene: 2. Germline loops: CDR1 LNHDA, CDR2 SQIVND (reference sequence). The CDR3 sequence is CASSIRGSYGYTF. The CDR3 bases are TGTGCCAGTAGTATCAGGGGGAGCTATGGCTACACCTTC.